The clone carrying this T cell receptor (beta chain) occurred a few times. Its antigen remains unidentified. The data were taken from a study of T cell responses to AZD1222 COVID-19 vaccine. Study outcomes and limitations: Just a handful of people given AZD1222 tested seropositive at baseline. It should be noted that donors were predominantly white British and more often female, and clonal diversity was possibly underestimated. In all cases, repertoires were sampled only after the peak T cell response.

Measured with immunoSEQ multiplex PCR; TCRdb has only the in-frame clones, and not every one. The data show around 110,000 clones, with 87% seen just once and 4.5% to 6% held by the top ten. The TCR comes from an adult who received the AZD1222 COVID-19 vaccine. The input for sequencing was peripheral blood, taken 28 days after the second AZD1222 dose.

CDR3 coding DNA: TGTGCCAGTAGTGCCGGGACAGGGGTCTACGAGCAGTACTTC. It specifies CASSAGTGVYEQYF. The chain employs TRBV19 and TRBJ2-7; 10 bases match TRBD1. The CDR3 sequence is 14 residues long. Unmatched junction bases numbered 4, after V lost 5 bases and J lost 3 bases. Germline CDR1 is LNHDA and CDR2 is SQIVND (reference sequence).